The following is a T cell receptor (beta chain) sequence with its context. Clones were sequenced by immunoSEQ multiplex PCR, and TCRdb holds only the in-frame ones, with some missing. The sample carries roughly 360,000 clones, less than 90% recorded once. This sample was included in a study of blood T cell repertoires in COVID-19. Cohorts were assigned according to the clinical history that participants reported. With 1 base removed from V and 1 base from J, the gap between germline ends came to 11 bases. The CDR3 runs to 16 residues. The V gene's germline CDR1 is LGHDT and CDR2 YNNKEL (reference sequence).

This receptor was identified in a woman aged 45-65 years who had recovered from COVID-19. The sample comprised PBMCs or T cells enriched from blood (not recorded which). V usage is TRBV3-1 (or the pseudogene TRBV3-2) and J usage is TRBJ1-3; D call uncertain. The CDR3 protein is CASSQVSMLSGNTIYF. CDR3 bases: TGTGCCAGCAGCCAAGTCAGTATGTTGTCTGGAAACACCATATATTTT.